The clone carrying this TCR beta chain has just one count. The V end lost 6 bases, the J end lost 9 bases, and 21 bases lay between the germline ends. The CDR3 is 16 amino acids. Germline CDR1 reads LNHDA; CDR2 reads SQIVND (reference sequence). The table came from immunoSEQ multiplex PCR; TCRdb's copy has only in-frame clones and leaves some out. Of about 100,000 clones in the sample, approximately 94% are singletons; the top ten hold roughly 0.22%. The sample is drawn from a study of technical replicates of blood from several donors. The sequenced material came from T cells isolated from PBMCs. The rearrangement uses TRBV19 and TRBJ1-6; D remains ambiguous. This TCR came from a human donor in good health. CDR3 loop: CASSEVKGGSSSPLHF. The CDR3 DNA follows: TGTGCCAGTAGCGAGGTGAAGGGAGGTTCTAGTTCACCCCTCCACTTT.